This T cell receptor (beta chain) was sequenced during a study of control samples from healthy donors and cancer patients. Clones were read by immunoSEQ multiplex PCR, and TCRdb kept only the in-frame ones, dropping some. Of some 220,000 clones in the sample, about 94% are singletons; the top ten hold about 1.6%. The CDR3 length is 15 residues. Germline-derived CDR1 and CDR2 are LNHNV and YYDKDF (reference sequence). The V end lost 9 bases, the J end lost 2 bases, and 20 bases lay between the germline ends. J is TRBJ2-7 and V is TRBV15; no clear D gene. The sequenced sample consisted of blood. This TCR was recovered from a man over 45 in good health. CDR3 loop: CATRPTRTDTYEQYF. In nucleotides, the CDR3 is TGTGCCACGCGACCCACCCGGACCGATACCTACGAGCAGTACTTC.